This T cell receptor (beta chain) was obtained from a study of blood T cell repertoires in COVID-19. Study-level information: Collection of acute and convalescent COVID-19 samples took place in the United States, Italy and Spain.

Original processing notes: Quantification of nucleated cells was approximated via reference gene primer amplification. Sequenced by immunoSEQ multiplex PCR; TCRdb stores in-frame clones only, minus some. V and J calls and clone size are as listed in that table; D and trimming were resolved from the DNA. The sample includes some 270,000 clones, 70% to 90% seen only once; the top ten take approximately 11%. CDR1 and CDR2 from the germline V gene are LGHDT and YNNKEL (reference sequence). Trimming cost V 5 bases and J 10 bases; bases outside gene matches: 7. This CDR3 is 13 amino acids long. Material for sequencing was peripheral blood. The source is a woman aged 70-85 years with acute or convalescent COVID-19. The gene calls are TRBV3-1 (or the pseudogene TRBV3-2) and TRBJ1-5; the match to TRBD1 covers 8 bases. In DNA, the CDR3 is TGTGCCAGCAGCTCAGACAGGGGTGGCCCCCAGCATTTT. Protein product: CASSSDRGGPQHF.